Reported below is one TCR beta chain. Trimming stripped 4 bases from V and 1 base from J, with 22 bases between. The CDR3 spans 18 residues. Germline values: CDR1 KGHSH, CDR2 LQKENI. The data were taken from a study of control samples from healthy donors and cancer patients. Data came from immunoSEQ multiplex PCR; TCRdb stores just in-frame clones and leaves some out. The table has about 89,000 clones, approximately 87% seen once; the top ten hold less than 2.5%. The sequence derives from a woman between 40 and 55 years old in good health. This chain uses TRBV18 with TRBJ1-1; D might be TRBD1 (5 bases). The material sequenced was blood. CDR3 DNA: TGTGCCAGCTCACGGAGGACCGGGACTCTCCCTGGGAACACTGAAGCTTTCTTT. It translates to CASSRRTGTLPGNTEAFF.